These 18 T cell receptor beta chains originate from one sample sequenced in a study of OX40 agonist ivuxolimab in advanced cancers. Assay: immunoSEQ multiplex PCR; the TCRdb copy retains only in-frame clones and omits some. In the table there are approximately 30,000 clones, about 90% of which are singletons. The sample in question was CD4+ or CD8+ T cells sorted from blood, obtained in a trial of the OX40 agonist ivuxolimab. The receptors originated from an adult with an advanced solid tumor such as melanoma, head and neck, liver or kidney cancer.

The chain joins TRBV7-6 to TRBJ1-1; TRBD1 matches 8 bases. The CDR3 consists of 14 residues. Germline V gene lookup returns CDR1 SGHVS and CDR2 FNYEAQ. The trim removed 7 bases at V and 0 bases at J, leaving 4 bases unmatched. CDR3 loop: CASIPDRVNTEAFF. The CDR3 DNA is TGTGCCAGCATTCCGGACAGGGTGAACACTGAAGCTTTCTTT.

V is TRBV7-6 and J is TRBJ2-5; unclear D gene. The CDR3 has 13 residues. Germline-derived CDR1 and CDR2 are SGHVS and FNYEAQ. V was trimmed by 5 bases and J by 5 bases, leaving 12 bases between them. CDR3 amino acids: CASSSGVWETQYF. The CDR3 DNA follows: TGTGCCAGCAGCAGTGGGGTGTGGGAGACCCAGTACTTC.

This chain joins TRBV28 and TRBJ1-5, with D perhaps TRBD1 (6 bases). Germline CDR1 MDHEN, CDR2 SYDVKM. V dropped 11 bases and J dropped 0 bases, with 23 bases sitting between them. This CDR3 is 17 amino acids long. CDR3 residues: CAGGGLTGLSSNQPQHF. DNA of the CDR3: TGTGCCGGCGGGGGCCTGACGGGCCTTTCTAGCAATCAGCCCCAGCATTTT.

This chain joins TRBV19 and TRBJ2-7; D might be TRBD2 (5 bases). This CDR3 is built from 12 residues. V lost 9 bases, J lost 2 bases, and 11 bases lay in between. Germline lookup yields CDR1 LNHDA and CDR2 SQIVND (reference sequence). The CDR3 DNA sequence: TGTGCCAGCGGCGGGTCGGCCTACGAGCAGTACTTC. Encoded protein: CASGGSAYEQYF.

This sequence joins TRBV7-2 and TRBJ2-5; D uncertain. The CDR3 runs to 11 residues. V lost 4 bases and J lost 2, with 2 bases in between. Germline V gene sequence: CDR1 SGHTA, CDR2 FQGNSA. The CDR3: CASSYQETQYF. In DNA, the CDR3 is TGTGCCAGCAGCTATCAAGAGACCCAGTACTTC.

V gene TRBV6-6 combines with J gene TRBJ1-1; D remains unclear. Per the germline V gene, CDR1 is MNHNY and CDR2 is SVGAGI (reference sequence). The length of the CDR3 is 15 residues. CDR3 coding DNA: TGTGTCTCGAGAGGGTCCGGGTTCATGAACACTGAAGCTTTCTTT. Translated, it gives CVSRGSGFMNTEAFF.

This chain connects TRBV4-3 to TRBJ2-6; D gene ambiguous. The V gene's germline CDR1 is LGHNA and CDR2 YSLEER. The CDR3 loop spans 20 amino acids. Trimming pared 0 bases from V and 0 bases from J, leaving 18 bases between. The CDR3 DNA follows: TGCGCCAGCAGCCAAGATTCTCCCGGCAGCCCACCCTCTGGGGCCAACGTCCTGACTTTC. This translates into CASSQDSPGSPPSGANVLTF.

The CDR3 spells CASSLDSYSYNEQFF. CDR3 nucleotides: TGTGCCAGCAGCTTAGACTCCTACTCCTACAATGAGCAGTTCTTC. The chain carries TRBV11-3 and TRBJ2-1; D not resolved. There are 15 residues in the CDR3. Trimming removed 0 bases at V and 0 bases at J, with 6 bases between. Germline V gene data show CDR1 as SGHNT and CDR2 as YENEEA.

This clone was seen once. The J gene is TRBJ2-7, the V gene TRBV10-1; 7 nucleotides line up with TRBD1. Germline V gives CDR1 WNHNN, CDR2 SYGVQD (reference sequence). This CDR3 contains 14 residues. The J segment lost 4 bases and the V segment lost 0 bases, leaving 3 bases of the junction unmatched. CDR3 loop: CASSESGGSYEQYF. The CDR3 DNA reads as TGCGCCAGCAGTGAGTCAGGGGGCTCGTACGAGCAGTACTTC.

This clone was detected once. The J gene is TRBJ1-1, the V gene TRBV7-6; D unresolved. CDR1 is SGHVS, CDR2 FNYEAQ, per germline. V was pared by 2 bases and J by 1 base, with 5 bases between. This CDR3 is built from 13 residues. CDR3 nucleotide sequence: TGTGCCAGCAGCTTAAGTTGGAACACTGAAGCTTTCTTT. Its translation: CASSLSWNTEAFF. Complete variable domain (other parts from reference TRBV7-6 and TRBJ1-1): GAGVSQSPRYKVTKRGQDVALRCDPISGHVSLYWYRQALGQGPEFLTYFNYEAQQDKSGLPNDRFSAERPEGSISTLTIQRTEQRDSAMYRCASSLSWNTEAFFGQGTRLTVV.

This chain connects TRBV5-1 to TRBJ2-4; possible D gene TRBD2, 5 bases. Between the trimmed V and J ends, which lost 0 bases and 7 bases, there was a span of 11 bases. The CDR3 runs to 14 residues. CDR1 is SGHRS and CDR2 is YFSETQ in the germline V gene. CDR3 region: CASSLAGLGNIQYF. The CDR3 bases are TGCGCCAGCAGCTTGGCAGGACTGGGGAACATTCAGTACTTC.

V gene TRBV6-1 combines with J gene TRBJ2-7; 7 bases fit TRBD1. There are 15 residues in the CDR3. The V and J ends lost 3 bases and 2 bases, in that order; junction bases with no gene match: 7. Looked up from germline, CDR1 is MNHNS and CDR2 is SASEGT. Here the CDR3 reads CASSEEPGQTYEQYF. In nucleotides, the CDR3 is TGTGCCAGCAGTGAGGAACCGGGACAGACCTACGAGCAGTACTTC.

Details on this clone: This same CDR3 is encoded by further DNA sequences in the sample. CDR3 nucleotides: TGTGCCAGCAGTTTACTGGGACAAGAGACCCAGTACTTC. Translating it yields CASSLLGQETQYF. V usage is TRBV27 and J usage is TRBJ2-5; D is undetermined. Germline assignment: CDR1 MNHEY and CDR2 SMNVEV (reference sequence). V was shortened by 2 bases and J by 2 bases, with 6 bases between the two germline ends. The CDR3 loop spans 13 amino acids.

The chain couples TRBV19 to TRBJ1-1; D call uncertain. The CDR3 runs 13 residues. V was shortened by 3 bases and J by 1 base, with 6 bases between the two germline ends. From germline, CDR1 is LNHDA and CDR2 SQIVND (reference sequence). The CDR3 region has the DNA TGTGCCAGTAGTATCTGGGGGAACACTGAAGCTTTCTTT. It is translated as CASSIWGNTEAFF. Drawing the rest from reference TRBV19 and TRBJ1-1, the complete variable domain is DGGITQSPKYLFRKEGQNVTLSCEQNLNHDAMYWYRQDPGQGLRLIYYSQIVNDFQKGDIAEGYSVSREKKESFPLTVTSAQKNPTAFYLCASSIWGNTEAFFGQGTRLTVV.

The V gene is TRBV11-1, the J gene TRBJ2-1, with D unresolved. The CDR3 is 16 amino acids. In germline, CDR1 is SGHAT, CDR2 FQDESV (reference sequence). V was trimmed by 5 bases and J by 2 bases, leaving 16 bases between them. CDR3 nucleotides: TGTGCCAGCAGCCTAAGGACCCAAGGAACCTACAATGAGCAGTTCTTC. This translates into CASSLRTQGTYNEQFF.

The rearrangement uses TRBV20-1 and TRBJ2-3; D is ambiguous. The germline gives CDR1 DFQATT, CDR2 SNEGSKA (reference sequence). This CDR3 spans 11 amino acids. Trimming left V 1 base short and J 6 bases short, with 5 bases between. Written as DNA, the CDR3 is TGCAGTGCTAGAGCAGCGGATACGCAGTATTTT. Protein sequence: CSARAADTQYF.

V usage is TRBV11-3 and J usage is TRBJ2-1; D gene unclear. This CDR3 is 14 amino acids long. Between the trimmed V and J ends, which lost 1 base and 6 bases, there was a span of 10 bases. Germline V gives CDR1 SGHNT, CDR2 YENEEA. CDR3: CASSLGSSLNEQFF. The CDR3 DNA sequence: TGTGCCAGCAGCTTAGGGTCTTCCCTCAATGAGCAGTTCTTC.

The chain carries TRBV9 and TRBJ2-6, with no clear D. This CDR3 is built from 16 residues. Germline CDR1 reads SGDLS; CDR2 reads YYNGEE. V was pared by 1 base and J by 0 bases, with 8 bases between. The CDR3 coding sequence is TGTGCCAGCAGCGTACCCCGTCACTCTGGGGCCAACGTCCTGACTTTC. It is translated as CASSVPRHSGANVLTF.